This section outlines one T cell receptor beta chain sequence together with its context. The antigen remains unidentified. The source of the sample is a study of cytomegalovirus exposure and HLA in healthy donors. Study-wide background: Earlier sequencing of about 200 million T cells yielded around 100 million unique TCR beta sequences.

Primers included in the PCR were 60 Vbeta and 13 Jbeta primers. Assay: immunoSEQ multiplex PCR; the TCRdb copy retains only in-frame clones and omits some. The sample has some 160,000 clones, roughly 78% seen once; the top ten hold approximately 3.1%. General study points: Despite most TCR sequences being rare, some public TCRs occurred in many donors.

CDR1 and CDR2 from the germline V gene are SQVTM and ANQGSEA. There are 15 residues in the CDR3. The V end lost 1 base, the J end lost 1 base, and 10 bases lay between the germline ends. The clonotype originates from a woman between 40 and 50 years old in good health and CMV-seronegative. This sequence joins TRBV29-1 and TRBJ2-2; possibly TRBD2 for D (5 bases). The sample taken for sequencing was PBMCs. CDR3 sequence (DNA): TGCAGCGTTGAAGCGGTCGGGGTGAACACCGGGGAGCTGTTTTTT. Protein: CSVEAVGVNTGELFF.